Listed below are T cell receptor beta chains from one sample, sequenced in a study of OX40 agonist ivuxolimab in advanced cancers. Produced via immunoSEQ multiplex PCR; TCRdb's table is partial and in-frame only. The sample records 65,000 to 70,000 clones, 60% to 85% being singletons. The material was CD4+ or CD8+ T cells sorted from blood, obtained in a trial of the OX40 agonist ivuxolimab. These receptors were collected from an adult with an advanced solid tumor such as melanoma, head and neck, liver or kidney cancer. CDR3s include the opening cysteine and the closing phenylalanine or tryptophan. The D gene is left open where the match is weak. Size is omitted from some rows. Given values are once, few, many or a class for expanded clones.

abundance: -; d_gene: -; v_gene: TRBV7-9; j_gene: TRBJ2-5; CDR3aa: CASSLGLRSRETQYF; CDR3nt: TGTGCCAGCAGCTTAGGGCTTCGGAGTAGAGAGACCCAGTACTTC
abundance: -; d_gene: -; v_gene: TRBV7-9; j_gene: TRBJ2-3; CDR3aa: CASSLTSGPDTQYF; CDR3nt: TGTGCCAGCAGCTTAACTTCAGGCCCAGATACGCAGTATTTT
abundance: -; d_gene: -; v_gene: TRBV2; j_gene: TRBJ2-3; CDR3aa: CASSEDRVSDTQYF; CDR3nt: TGTGCCAGCAGTGAAGACAGGGTATCAGATACGCAGTATTTT
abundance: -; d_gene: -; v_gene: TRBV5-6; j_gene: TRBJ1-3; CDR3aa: CASSLLRPGAGGNTIYF; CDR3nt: TGTGCCAGCAGCTTGTTGCGGCCCGGGGCGGGCGGAAACACCATATATTTT
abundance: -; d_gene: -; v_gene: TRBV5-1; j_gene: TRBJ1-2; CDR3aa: CASSLSQGYGYTF; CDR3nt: TGCGCCAGCAGCTTGTCCCAAGGCTATGGCTACACCTTC
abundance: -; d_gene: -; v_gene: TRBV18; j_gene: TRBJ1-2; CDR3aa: CASSPVGAGGYTF; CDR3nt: TGTGCCAGCTCACCAGTAGGGGCTGGAGGCTACACCTTC
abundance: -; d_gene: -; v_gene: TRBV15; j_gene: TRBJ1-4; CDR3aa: CATSVRPAANEKLFF; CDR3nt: TGTGCCACCAGCGTTCGCCCCGCCGCTAATGAAAAACTGTTTTTT
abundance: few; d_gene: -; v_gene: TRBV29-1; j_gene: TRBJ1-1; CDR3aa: CSVSYRTENTEAFF; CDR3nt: TGCAGCGTTTCTTACAGGACCGAGAACACTGAAGCTTTCTTT
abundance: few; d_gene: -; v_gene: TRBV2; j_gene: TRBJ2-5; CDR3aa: CASSLQTETQYF; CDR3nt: TGTGCCAGCAGTTTACAGACGGAGACCCAGTACTTC
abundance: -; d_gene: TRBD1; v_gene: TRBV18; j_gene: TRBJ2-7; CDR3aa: CASSPGTGAYEQYF; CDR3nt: TGTGCCAGCTCACCAGGGACAGGGGCCTACGAGCAGTACTTC
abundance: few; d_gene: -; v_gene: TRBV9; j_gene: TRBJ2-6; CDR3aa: CASTTSGANVLTF; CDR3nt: TGTGCCAGCACTACCTCTGGGGCCAACGTCCTGACTTTC
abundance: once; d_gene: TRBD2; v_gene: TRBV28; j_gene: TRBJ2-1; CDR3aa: CASRGSGRASGNEQFF; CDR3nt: TGTGCCAGCCGCGGCAGCGGGAGGGCTTCGGGCAATGAGCAGTTCTTC
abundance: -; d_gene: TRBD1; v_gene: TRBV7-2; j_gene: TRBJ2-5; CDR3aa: CASRNQGAQGTQYF; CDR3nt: TGTGCCAGCCGCAACCAGGGGGCCCAAGGGACCCAGTACTTC
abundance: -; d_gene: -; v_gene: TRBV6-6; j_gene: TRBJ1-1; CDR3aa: CASSYSTGRNTEAFF; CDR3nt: TGTGCCAGCAGTTACTCGACGGGCCGGAACACTGAAGCTTTCTTT
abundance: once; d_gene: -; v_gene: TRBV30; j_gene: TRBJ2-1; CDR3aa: CAWRLGYSSYNEQFF; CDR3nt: TGTGCCTGGAGGCTGGGCTACTCCTCCTACAATGAGCAGTTCTTC
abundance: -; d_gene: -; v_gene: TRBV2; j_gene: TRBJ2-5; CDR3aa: CASRKGAEETQYF; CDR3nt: TGTGCCAGCAGAAAGGGTGCCGAGGAGACCCAGTACTTC
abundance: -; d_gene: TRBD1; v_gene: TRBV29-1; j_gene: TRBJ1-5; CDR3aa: CSIVQGTGSQPQHF; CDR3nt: TGCAGCATCGTTCAGGGGACAGGGTCGCAGCCCCAGCATTTT
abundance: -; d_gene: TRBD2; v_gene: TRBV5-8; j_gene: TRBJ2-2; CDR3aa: CASSFTRTSGIGNTGELFF; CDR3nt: TGTGCCAGCAGCTTCACCAGGACTAGCGGGATTGGGAACACCGGGGAGCTGTTTTTT